This TCR beta chain was captured in a study of OX40 agonist ivuxolimab in advanced cancers. The method was immunoSEQ multiplex PCR; TCRdb's version includes in-frame clones alone and lacks a portion of them. The profile shows fewer than 95,000 clones, under 95% of them singletons. Findings and caveats of the study: Nonresponders included some who also had low normalized T-cell clonal expansion.

About this clone: Its specificity is unknown.

CDR1 and CDR2 (germline): SGDLS, YYNGEE. CDR3 size: 15 residues. V lost 0 bases, J lost 4 bases, and 14 bases lay in between. The TCR originated in an adult with an advanced solid tumor such as melanoma, head and neck, liver or kidney cancer. The chain combines TRBV9 with TRBJ2-7, with D possibly being TRBD1 (6 bases). This specimen consisted of CD4+ or CD8+ T cells sorted from blood, obtained in a trial of the OX40 agonist ivuxolimab. CDR3 region: CASSVGAGDGYEQYF. CDR3 bases: TGTGCCAGCAGCGTAGGTGCAGGGGACGGGTACGAGCAGTACTTC.